A single sample is the source of the 4 T cell receptor beta chains below, sequenced in a study of breast tumors, draining lymph nodes, adjacent tissues. MiXCR was run by TCRdb on the multiplex PCR reads, yielding one entry per CDR3 protein. The sample lists about 300,000 distinct CDR3 sequences; 30% to 35% were seen once. Breast cancer patients provided tissue from their axillary draining lymph nodes. Specimen: axillary lymph node tissue. These receptors were obtained from a female donor with breast cancer. Some clones in this sample may be carry-over from other donors' samples.

The CDR3 reads CSANPSGSDLYEQYF. The CDR3 DNA sequence: TGCAGTGCGAACCCTAGCGGGAGTGATCTCTACGAGCAGTACTTC. The V call is TRBV20-1, the J call TRBJ2-7, with TRBD2 identical over 10 bases. Per the germline V gene, CDR1 is DFQATT and CDR2 is SNEGSKA (reference sequence). The CDR3 runs 15 residues. V shed 6 bases, J shed 3 bases, and the junction held 11 bases outside the gene matches.

This clonotype was seen at least ten times. The V and J genes are TRBV20-1 and TRBJ2-5, with D tentatively TRBD1 (7 bases). CDR1 and CDR2 (germline): DFQATT, SNEGSKA (reference sequence). V gave up 5 bases and J gave up 7 bases, with 26 bases separating them. The CDR3 consists of 16 residues. The CDR3 nucleotides read TGCAGTGCTCTCCGAGCCCGACAGGGACTCTCCCGGACCCAGTACTTC. This codes for CSALRARQGLSRTQYF.

This clonotype was detected ten times or more. CDR3 in amino acids: CASSLTSRGELFF. CDR3 DNA: TGTGCCAGCAGCTTGACTAGCAGGGGGGAGCTGTTTTTT. This sequence joins TRBV5-6 and TRBJ2-2; weak D call: TRBD2 (6 bases). Looked up from germline, CDR1 is SGHDT and CDR2 is YYEEEE. The CDR3 contains 13 residues. The V end was cut by 1 base, the J end by 8 bases, with 9 bases between.

This clonotype appeared a few times. One end of the junction varies from germline; a read error may be responsible. The chain has TRBV19 and TRBJ2-7; D assignment may be TRBD1 or TRBD2 (5 bases each). The CDR3 spans 16 residues. Germline assignment: CDR1 LNHDA and CDR2 SQIVND (reference sequence). CDR3 nucleotides: TGTGCCAGTAGTCCCCCGGGACCAGAGATCTCCTACGTGCAGTACTTC. Residues: CASSPPGPEISYVQYF.